The rows below give T cell receptor beta chains drawn from one sample of a study of OX40 agonist ivuxolimab in advanced cancers. Libraries were prepared by immunoSEQ multiplex PCR; TCRdb keeps only in-frame clonotypes and omits some of them. The table has about 21,000 clones, 83% seen once; the top ten hold roughly a fifth. This specimen was CD4+ or CD8+ T cells sorted from blood, taken in a trial of the OX40 agonist ivuxolimab. The origin of the receptors is an adult with an advanced solid tumor such as melanoma, head and neck, liver or kidney cancer. The CDR3 runs from the conserved cysteine through the conserved F or W. D genes are given only for firm matches. The listing skips clone size in some rows; elsewhere it reads once, few, many or a size class.

V gene,J gene,D gene,clone size,CDR3 DNA,CDR3 protein
TRBV19,TRBJ2-3,TRBD2,.,TGTGCCAGTAAACTAGCGGGGGGCACAGATACGCAGTATTTT,CASKLAGGTDTQYF
TRBV4-1,TRBJ1-5,TRBD1,few,TGCGCCAGCAGCCAAGATGGGACAGGGGCCAATCAGCCCCAGCATTTT,CASSQDGTGANQPQHF
TRBV11-2,TRBJ2-3,.,few,TGTGCCAGCAGCTTAGATTACGGGGGGCGAAATACGCAGTATTTT,CASSLDYGGRNTQYF
TRBV5-4,TRBJ2-2,.,.,TGTGCCAGCAGCTTGGCCGGGGCCGGCACCGGGGAGCTGTTTTTT,CASSLAGAGTGELFF
TRBV10-3,TRBJ2-1,TRBD2,.,TGTGCCATCAGTCTACTAGCGGGAGGGTACAATGAGCAGTTCTTC,CAISLLAGGYNEQFF
TRBV28,TRBJ1-5,.,.,TGTGCCAGCATGATAATGGGTGGGGAAAGCAATCAGCCCCAGCATTTT,CASMIMGGESNQPQHF
TRBV7-6,TRBJ2-1,.,few,TGTGCCAGCAGCTGGGGGCCTTACAATGAGCAGTTCTTC,CASSWGPYNEQFF
TRBV5-8,TRBJ2-7,.,.,TGTGCCAGCAGCTTGGGGGCAGACAGCCTTTCCTACGAGCAGTACTTC,CASSLGADSLSYEQYF
TRBV19,TRBJ1-1,.,.,TGTGCCAGTAGTATCGACGTACGTACGAACACTGAAGCTTTCTTT,CASSIDVRTNTEAFF
TRBV18,TRBJ2-7,TRBD1,.,TGTGCCAGCTCATCCCAAACGACAGGGGGCAACGACGGGCAGTACTTC,CASSSQTTGGNDGQYF
TRBV5-1,TRBJ2-7,TRBD2,.,TGCGCCAGCAGCCCGGGACTAGCGGGAGAATACGAGCAGTACTTC,CASSPGLAGEYEQYF
TRBV4-1,TRBJ2-1,.,.,TGCGCCAGCAGCCATAGTCTCAGCGACGACTCCTACAATGAGCAGTTCTTC,CASSHSLSDDSYNEQFF
TRBV11-2,TRBJ1-5,.,.,TGTGCCAGCAGCTTGGGAACAGGGAGCAATCAGCCCCAGCATTTT,CASSLGTGSNQPQHF
TRBV28,TRBJ1-6,TRBD1,.,TGTGCCAGCAGGCTACAGGGGGCTAGGGTTCCCCTCCACTTT,CASRLQGARVPLHF
TRBV5-1,TRBJ2-7,.,.,TGCGCCAGCAGCTTGGGGGTCGGGGGAGTTAGAACCTACGAGCAGTACTTC,CASSLGVGGVRTYEQYF
TRBV7-9,TRBJ2-1,.,.,TGTGCCAGCAGCTTCCCCAGCTCCCATGAGCAGTTCTTC,CASSFPSSHEQFF
TRBV4-1,TRBJ1-2,.,.,TGCGCCAGCAGCCCGGGGATTCTGCGGAGGGTCGTCCTTCTTGGCTACACCTTC,CASSPGILRRVVLLGYTF
TRBV14,TRBJ2-1,.,.,TGTGCCAGCAGCCAAGAAGGCGTCAGGGTCATAGGGGACAATGAGCAGTTCTTC,CASSQEGVRVIGDNEQFF
TRBV28,TRBJ2-7,.,.,TGTGCCAGCAGTTTCGGCCGGGGCTCCTACGAGCAGTACTTC,CASSFGRGSYEQYF
TRBV7-9,TRBJ1-1,TRBD1,.,TGTGCCAGCAGCCCCCGGGACAGGGTGGACACTGAAGCTTTCTTT,CASSPRDRVDTEAFF
TRBV5-4,TRBJ2-3,TRBD2,.,TGTGCCAGCAGCTTAAGAGGACTAGCTGCAGATACGCAGTATTTT,CASSLRGLAADTQYF
TRBV4-1,TRBJ1-2,.,.,TGCGCCAGCAGCCAAGGAGGGGCCTATGGCTACACCTTC,CASSQGGAYGYTF
TRBV11-3,TRBJ2-1,TRBD1,.,TGTGCCAGCAGCTTAGGGCGCCGGGACAGCTACTACAATGAGCAGTTCTTC,CASSLGRRDSYYNEQFF
TRBV4-1,TRBJ2-2,TRBD2,.,TGCGCCAGCAGCCCCCGGACTAGCGGGGGGGCGGGGACCGGGGAGCTGTTTTTT,CASSPRTSGGAGTGELFF
TRBV7-8,TRBJ2-2,TRBD1,.,TGTGCCAGCAGCCCCGGGACAGGGGAGGGAACCGGGGAGCTGTTTTTT,CASSPGTGEGTGELFF
TRBV27,TRBJ2-7,.,.,TGTGCCAGCAGTTCATCACCTCTAGCGTCCTCCTACGAGCAGTACTTC,CASSSSPLASSYEQYF
TRBV2,TRBJ2-7,.,.,TGTGCCAGCAGTGTAGTTGGGGAGCAGTACTTC,CASSVVGEQYF
TRBV19,TRBJ1-1,TRBD1,.,TGTGCCAGTAAGCGACAGGGGAACACTGAAGCTTTCTTT,CASKRQGNTEAFF
TRBV5-1,TRBJ1-1,TRBD1,.,TGCGCCAGCAGCTTCAATTACAGGGGCACTGAAGCTTTCTTT,CASSFNYRGTEAFF